Shown below are 23 T cell receptor beta chains from a single sample sequenced in a study of Ad26.COV2.S vaccination and SARS-CoV-2 variants. Treatment noted: around 19 received Ad26.COV2.S at low or high dose, single or two shots; about five received placebo; per-sample allocation not given. Samples analyzed were those drawn on day 63 after the first vaccine or placebo injection. The data were produced by immunoSEQ multiplex PCR, yet TCRdb's version contains in-frame clones alone and is incomplete. The sample lists about 330,000 clones; almost 90% were seen once. The specimen was peripheral blood, collected in a trial of Ad26.COV2.S vaccine versus placebo. Receptors were obtained from a person aged 18-60 years who received the Ad26.COV2.S COVID-19 vaccine or a placebo.

This chain joins TRBV5-8 and TRBJ2-1, with TRBD1 as a possible D gene (6 bases). Germline V lookup: CDR1 SGHTS, CDR2 YDEGEE. Deletions cut 0 bases from V and 2 bases from J, with 9 bases between. The CDR3 runs to 15 residues. This CDR3 is CASSLEGVTYNEQFF. The DNA of the CDR3 is TGTGCCAGCAGCTTGGAGGGGGTAACCTACAATGAGCAGTTCTTC.

This clone has only one observation. The V and J genes are TRBV11-3 and TRBJ2-1, with no clear D. The CDR3 contains 12 residues. CDR1 is SGHNT, CDR2 YENEEA, per germline. Trimming took off 3 bases at V and 8 bases at J, with 8 bases between the two ends. The CDR3 reads CASSFSDDEQFF. The CDR3 DNA sequence: TGTGCCAGCAGCTTTTCCGATGATGAGCAGTTCTTC.

The CDR3 nucleotides are TGCGCCAGCAGCCAAGACTTACTCGGAACTAACTATGGCTACACCTTC. It translates to CASSQDLLGTNYGYTF. V is TRBV4-3 and J is TRBJ1-2; D remains unclear. V was pared by 0 bases and J by 0 bases, with 11 bases between. This CDR3 has 16 residues. Germline V CDR1 and CDR2: LGHNA, YSLEER.

The V call is TRBV12-3 or TRBV12-4, the J call TRBJ2-7, with 7 nucleotides matching TRBD1. The V and J ends lost 8 bases and 3 bases, in that order; junction bases with no gene match: 7. The CDR3 totals 13 residues. The CDR3 loop is CASAPPGGYEQYF. CDR3 nucleotides: TGTGCCAGCGCACCTCCAGGGGGCTACGAGCAGTACTTC.

The V and J genes are TRBV5-6 and TRBJ1-6; the D is unclear. This CDR3 has 15 amino acids. The V and J ends lost 4 bases and 5 bases respectively, with 13 bases between them. CDR1 is SGHDT, CDR2 YYEEEE, per germline. The CDR3 spells CASSLGISDNSPLHF. The DNA of the CDR3 is TGTGCCAGCAGCCTTGGGATTTCAGATAATTCACCCCTCCACTTT.

The gene calls are TRBV6-2 or TRBV6-3 and TRBJ2-3; TRBD2 matches 13 bases. Looked up from germline, CDR1 is MNHEY and CDR2 is SVGEGT. The CDR3 consists of 20 residues. V dropped 2 bases and J dropped 5; count of bases not matched to a gene: 16. CDR3 DNA sequence: TGTGCCAGCAGTTACACTGGACTAGCGGGGGCCCCACCGTTGGAAGATACGCAGTATTTT. Translating gives CASSYTGLAGAPPLEDTQYF.

The genes are TRBV4-3 and TRBJ1-6; D gene unclear. Germline V CDR1 and CDR2: LGHNA, YSLEER. V lost 8 bases and J lost 3, with 11 bases in between. The CDR3 totals 14 residues. The CDR3 sequence is CASAEVFYNSPLHF. CDR3 sequence (DNA): TGCGCCAGCGCCGAGGTGTTCTATAATTCACCCCTCCACTTT.

J is TRBJ2-4 and V is TRBV10-3, with D perhaps TRBD1 (6 bases). Trimming stripped 9 bases from V and 0 bases from J, with 15 bases between. This CDR3 comprises 15 residues. Germline V gene lookup returns CDR1 ENHRY and CDR2 SYGVKD. The CDR3: CAISQGSLAKNIQYF. CDR3 bases: TGTGCCATTTCACAGGGTTCTCTAGCCAAAAACATTCAGTACTTC.

The DNA of the CDR3 is TGTGCCAGCAGCTCGGGGTCGATAGCGGGGAGCACAGATACGCAGTATTTT. Amino acid sequence: CASSSGSIAGSTDTQYF. The rearrangement uses TRBV5-6 and TRBJ2-3; 8 nucleotides agree with TRBD2. Trimming at V came to 3 bases and at J to 0 bases, leaving 9 bases not matched to a gene. CDR1 SGHDT and CDR2 YYEEEE come from the germline V gene. The CDR3 length is 17 residues. Together with reference TRBV5-6 and TRBJ2-3, the CDR3 gives the full variable domain: DAGVTQSPTHLIKTRGQQVTLRCSPKSGHDTVSWYQQALGQGPQFIFQYYEEEERQRGNFPDRFSGHQFPNYSSELNVNALLLGDSALYLCASSSGSIAGSTDTQYFGPGTRLTVL.

This chain uses TRBV5-1 with TRBJ2-1; perhaps TRBD2 as D (6 bases). V lost 3 bases, J lost 7 bases, and 14 bases lay in between. This CDR3 is 14 amino acids long. Germline V gives CDR1 SGHRS, CDR2 YFSETQ. Here the CDR3 reads CASSSGTGKNEQFF. In DNA, the CDR3 is TGCGCCAGCAGCTCCGGGACTGGAAAAAATGAGCAGTTCTTC.

J is TRBJ1-1 and V is TRBV20-1; D is possibly TRBD1 (6 bases). Trimming cost V 3 bases and J 5 bases, with 10 bases left between them. In germline, CDR1 is DFQATT, CDR2 SNEGSKA (reference sequence). The CDR3 loop spans 12 amino acids. The CDR3 sequence: CSASIRGTEAFF. For the CDR3, the DNA is TGCAGTGCTAGTATAAGGGGGACTGAAGCTTTCTTT.

The CDR3 region is CASSWTGYTEAFF. The CDR3 DNA follows: TGTGCCAGCAGTTGGACAGGGTACACTGAAGCTTTCTTT. This sequence joins TRBV12-3 or TRBV12-4 and TRBJ1-1, with 8 positions matching TRBD1. The CDR3 spans 13 residues. V trimming: 4 bases; J trimming: 3 bases; junction bases outside the gene matches: 1.

The V gene is TRBV7-2, the J gene TRBJ1-5; a weak D match, TRBD1 (5 bases). Germline V CDR1 and CDR2: SGHTA, FQGNSA. Trimming shortened V by 1 base and J by 6 bases, and 13 bases separated the two germline ends. This CDR3 spans 15 amino acids. For the CDR3, the DNA is TGTGCCAGCAGCTTAGAGGGGAGGGTCTCTCAGCCCCAGCATTTT. This encodes CASSLEGRVSQPQHF.

CDR3 in amino acids: CATRRGTGELFF. CDR3 nucleotides: TGTGCCACCAGAAGGGGTACCGGGGAGCTGTTTTTT. J is TRBJ2-2 and V is TRBV24-1; a possible D gene is TRBD1 (5 bases). The CDR3 spans 12 residues. Trimming shortened V by 7 bases and J by 5 bases, and 7 bases separated the two germline ends. CDR1 is KGHDR, CDR2 SFDVKD, per germline.

The chain joins TRBV9 to TRBJ2-1; D could derive from TRBD1 or TRBD2 (6 bases each). Germline V gene lookup returns CDR1 SGDLS and CDR2 YYNGEE. With 0 bases removed from V and 7 bases from J, the gap between germline ends came to 17 bases. This CDR3 has 16 residues. The CDR3 loop reads CASSVEGGSLRNEQFF. The CDR3 nucleotides read TGTGCCAGCAGCGTAGAGGGGGGAAGTTTGCGAAATGAGCAGTTCTTC.

The chain uses TRBV6-2 or TRBV6-3 and TRBJ1-2; D is unclear. CDR1 MNHEY and CDR2 SVGEGT come from the germline V gene. This CDR3 is 13 amino acids long. With 4 bases removed from V and 2 bases from J, the gap between germline ends came to 8 bases. The CDR3 sequence: CASSFSLNYGYTF. The CDR3 region has the DNA TGTGCCAGCAGTTTTAGTCTCAACTATGGCTACACCTTC.

This clone turned up a few times. This rearrangement joins TRBV6-5 to TRBJ2-2, with D maybe TRBD2 (6 bases). The germline V gene encodes CDR1 MNHEY and CDR2 SVGAGI. CDR3 length equals 16 residues. V was pared by 2 bases and J by 4 bases, with 14 bases between. The CDR3, as DNA: TGTGCCAGCAGTTACGAAGCGGGCCGATCCACCGGGGAGCTGTTTTTT. Amino acid sequence: CASSYEAGRSTGELFF.

This CDR3 reads CASSPRPPIYEQFF. The CDR3 region has the DNA TGTGCCAGCAGTCCGAGACCCCCAATTTATGAGCAGTTCTTC. The chain is built from TRBV6-2 or TRBV6-3 and TRBJ2-1, with D unresolved. Trimming stripped 5 bases from V and 8 bases from J, with 16 bases between. This CDR3 has 14 residues. Looked up from germline, CDR1 is MNHEY and CDR2 is SVGEGT.

The chain combines TRBV27 with TRBJ2-3, with a possible D match to TRBD2 (5 bases). Between the trimmed V and J ends, which lost 3 bases and 1 base, there was a span of 11 bases. This CDR3 contains 15 residues. In germline, CDR1 is MNHEY, CDR2 SMNVEV (reference sequence). DNA for the CDR3: TGTGCCAGCAGTTTTTGGGGAGCGGGCACAGATACGCAGTATTTT. Protein: CASSFWGAGTDTQYF.

The rearrangement links TRBV28 to TRBJ1-6, with D unclear. Trimming left V 3 bases short and J 5 bases short, with 11 bases between. CDR1 is MDHEN and CDR2 is SYDVKM in the germline V gene. The CDR3 covers 15 residues. The CDR3 nucleotides are TGTGCCAGCAGTTTGGGCCCCGGGGATAATTCACCCCTCCACTTT. Its translation: CASSLGPGDNSPLHF.

The chain is built from TRBV5-1 and TRBJ1-2, with D possibly TRBD1 on 6 matching bases. CDR3 length: 15 residues. In germline, CDR1 is SGHRS, CDR2 YFSETQ. Deletions cut 2 bases from V and 4 bases from J, with 15 bases between. The CDR3 loop reads CASSFDWTAFYGYTF. The CDR3 DNA reads TGCGCCAGCAGCTTCGATTGGACAGCCTTCTATGGCTACACCTTC.

This chain uses TRBV27 with TRBJ2-3; weak D call: TRBD2 (5 bases). Germline V gene data show CDR1 as MNHEY and CDR2 as SMNVEV (reference sequence). Trimming left V 4 bases short and J 4 bases short, with 12 bases between. The CDR3 contains 14 residues. The CDR3 region is CASSSRLTSDTQYF. In DNA, the CDR3 is TGTGCCAGCAGTTCCAGACTAACCTCAGATACGCAGTATTTT.

This chain's CDR3 is CASRGTGVLYGYTF. The CDR3 DNA reads TGTGCCAGCAGAGGAACAGGGGTTCTCTATGGCTACACCTTC. V is TRBV7-9 and J is TRBJ1-2, with 7 bases lining up with TRBD1. Germline lookup yields CDR1 SEHNR and CDR2 FQNEAQ (reference sequence). The junction had 8 bases not matched to a gene; V was cut back by 6 bases and J by 4 bases. The CDR3 spans 14 residues.